This entry features one TCR beta chain sequence. Profiling relied on immunoSEQ multiplex PCR, and the TCRdb table lists in-frame clones only, not all of them. The table includes 70,000 to 85,000 clones, around 83% detected once. The entry originates in a study of control samples from healthy donors and cancer patients. V was cut by 6 bases and J by 7 bases, with 12 bases left in between. This CDR3 is built from 13 residues. This chain links TRBV12-3 or TRBV12-4 with TRBJ2-2, with D possibly matching TRBD1 (5 bases). This receptor was identified in a man aged 55 to 70 with head and neck cancer. The specimen was PBMCs. This CDR3 is CASRSTGGGELFF. The DNA for the CDR3 is TGTGCCAGCAGATCTACAGGCGGCGGGGAGCTGTTTTTT.